Listed below are T cell receptor beta chains from one sample, sequenced in a study of T cell repertoires in cytomegalovirus infection. TCRdb ran MiXCR on the reads and lists one entry per CDR3 protein. The data show 450,000 to 550,000 distinct CDR3 sequences, about 42% seen once. Antigens for these TCRs are unknown. This specimen was cultured PBMCs, taken from culture after CMV antigen stimulation. The receptors here all came from a human donor in good health (CMV status not recorded). Some clones in this sample may be carry-over from other donors' samples. Each CDR3 is given with its conserved first and last residue. D genes are given only for firm matches. Some rows mark clone size as missing; the rest say once, few, many or name a class of expanded clone.

V gene: TRBV7-6
D gene: -
clone size: few
J gene: TRBJ2-1
CDR3 protein: CASSLGRGTRWNEQFF
CDR3 DNA: TGTGCCAGCAGCTTAGGGCGGGGGACACGCTGGAATGAGCAGTTCTTC

V gene: TRBV20-1
D gene: -
clone size: -
J gene: TRBJ2-3
CDR3 protein: CSARGIADTQYF
CDR3 DNA: TGCAGTGCTAGAGGCATTGCAGATACGCAGTATTTT

V gene: TRBV7-2
D gene: -
clone size: -
J gene: TRBJ2-4
CDR3 protein: CASSPPRFRAKNIQYF
CDR3 DNA: TGTGCCAGCAGCCCCCCGAGGTTTAGGGCCAAAAACATTCAGTACTTC

V gene: TRBV7-2
D gene: -
clone size: -
J gene: TRBJ2-1
CDR3 protein: CASSPGTQGDEQFF
CDR3 DNA: TGTGCCAGCAGTCCGGGGACACAAGGAGATGAGCAGTTCTTC

V gene: TRBV5-6
D gene: -
clone size: -
J gene: TRBJ2-1
CDR3 protein: CASSPRYSPNEQFF
CDR3 DNA: TGTGCCAGCAGCCCCCGTTACAGCCCCAATGAGCAGTTCTTC

V gene: TRBV12-3/TRBV12-4
D gene: -
clone size: -
J gene: TRBJ2-1
CDR3 protein: CASSPTLGSYNEQFF
CDR3 DNA: TGTGCCAGCAGTCCGACCCTAGGTTCCTACAATGAGCAGTTCTTC

V gene: TRBV7-2
D gene: TRBD2
clone size: -
J gene: TRBJ2-1
CDR3 protein: CASSSIIGAGVSREQFF
CDR3 DNA: TGTGCCAGCAGCAGTATTATAGGAGCGGGAGTGAGTCGGGAGCAGTTCTTC

V gene: TRBV20-1
D gene: -
clone size: few
J gene: TRBJ2-1
CDR3 protein: CSASRLAAEQFF
CDR3 DNA: TGCAGTGCTAGTCGTCTGGCAGCTGAGCAGTTCTTC

V gene: TRBV12-3/TRBV12-4
D gene: TRBD1
clone size: -
J gene: TRBJ2-5
CDR3 protein: CASSTQGEVTQYF
CDR3 DNA: TGTGCCAGCAGCACACAGGGGGAAGTAACCCAGTACTTC

V gene: TRBV6-1
D gene: -
clone size: -
J gene: TRBJ1-5
CDR3 protein: CASSPLTSNQPQHF
CDR3 DNA: TGTGCCAGCAGCCCACTTACCAGCAATCAGCCCCAGCATTTT

V gene: TRBV6-1
D gene: TRBD1
clone size: -
J gene: TRBJ1-5
CDR3 protein: CASSDSYGTGLYSNQPQHF
CDR3 DNA: TGTGCCAGCAGTGATAGCTACGGGACAGGATTATATAGCAATCAGCCCCAGCATTTT

V gene: TRBV11-2
D gene: -
clone size: -
J gene: TRBJ2-7
CDR3 protein: CASSLGWSDEQYF
CDR3 DNA: TGTGCCAGCAGCTTAGGTTGGTCGGACGAGCAGTACTTC

V gene: TRBV7-8
D gene: -
clone size: once
J gene: TRBJ2-2
CDR3 protein: CASSLQRDTGELFF
CDR3 DNA: TGTGCCAGCAGCTTACAAAGGGACACCGGGGAGCTGTTTTTT

V gene: TRBV7-6
D gene: -
clone size: -
J gene: TRBJ2-7
CDR3 protein: CASSFGSGSEQYF
CDR3 DNA: TGTGCCAGCAGCTTCGGGAGCGGAAGCGAGCAGTACTTC

V gene: TRBV7-2
D gene: TRBD1
clone size: -
J gene: TRBJ2-3
CDR3 protein: CASTQGVTDTQYF
CDR3 DNA: TGTGCCAGCACGCAGGGGGTCACAGATACGCAGTATTTT

V gene: TRBV6-1
D gene: -
clone size: -
J gene: TRBJ2-7
CDR3 protein: CASRRDPGPYEQYF
CDR3 DNA: TGTGCCAGCAGGCGGGACCCCGGACCCTACGAGCAGTACTTC

V gene: TRBV12-3/TRBV12-4
D gene: -
clone size: many
J gene: TRBJ2-7
CDR3 protein: CASSRTYEQYF
CDR3 DNA: TGTGCCAGCAGCCGTACCTACGAGCAGTACTTC

V gene: TRBV6-1
D gene: TRBD1
clone size: -
J gene: TRBJ2-7
CDR3 protein: CASSVWTGVDGEQYF
CDR3 DNA: TGTGCCAGCAGTGTTTGGACAGGGGTCGACGGAGAGCAGTACTTC